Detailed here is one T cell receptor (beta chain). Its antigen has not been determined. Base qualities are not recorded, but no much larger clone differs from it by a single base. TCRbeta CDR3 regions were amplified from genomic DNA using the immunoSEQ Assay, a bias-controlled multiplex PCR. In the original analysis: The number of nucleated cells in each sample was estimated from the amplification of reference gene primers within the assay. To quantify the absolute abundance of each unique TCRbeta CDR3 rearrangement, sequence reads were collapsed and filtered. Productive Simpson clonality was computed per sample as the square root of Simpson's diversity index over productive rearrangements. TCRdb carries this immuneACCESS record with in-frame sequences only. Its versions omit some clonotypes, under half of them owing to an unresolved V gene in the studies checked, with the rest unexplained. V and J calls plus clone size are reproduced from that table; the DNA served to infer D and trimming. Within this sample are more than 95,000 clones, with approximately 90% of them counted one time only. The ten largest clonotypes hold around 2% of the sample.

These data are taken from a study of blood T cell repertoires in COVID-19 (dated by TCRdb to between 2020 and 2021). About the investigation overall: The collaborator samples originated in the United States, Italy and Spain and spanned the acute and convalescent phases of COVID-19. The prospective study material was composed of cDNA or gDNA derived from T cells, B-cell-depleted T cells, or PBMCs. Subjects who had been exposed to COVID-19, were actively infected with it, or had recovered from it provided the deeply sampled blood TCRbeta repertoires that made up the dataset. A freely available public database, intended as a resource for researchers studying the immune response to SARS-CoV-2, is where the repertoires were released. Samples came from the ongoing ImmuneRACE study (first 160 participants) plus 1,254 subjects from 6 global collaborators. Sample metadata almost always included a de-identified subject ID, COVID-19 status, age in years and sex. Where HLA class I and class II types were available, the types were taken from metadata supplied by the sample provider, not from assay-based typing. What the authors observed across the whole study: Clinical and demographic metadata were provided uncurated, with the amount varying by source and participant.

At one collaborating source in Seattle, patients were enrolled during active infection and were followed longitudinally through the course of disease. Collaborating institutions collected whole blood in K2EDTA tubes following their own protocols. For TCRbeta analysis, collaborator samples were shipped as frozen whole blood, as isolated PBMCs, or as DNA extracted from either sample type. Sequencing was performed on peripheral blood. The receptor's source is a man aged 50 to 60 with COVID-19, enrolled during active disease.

CDR3 reads: CSAHRQGGTTEAFF. DNA sequence: TGCAGCGCCCACCGACAGGGAGGTACCACTGAAGCTTTCTTT. This chain is built from TRBV29-1 and TRBJ1-1; 7 bases in the junction line up with TRBD1. Including the terminal cysteine and phenylalanine, the CDR3 comprises 14 residues. Only the CDR3 part of the read is kept: 42 bases, read in frame from the first base. CDR1 SQVTM and CDR2 ANQGSEA were looked up in the germline V gene. Ends trimmed: V by 7 bases, J by 4 bases; bases unmatched to a gene: 12.